A selection of T cell receptor beta chains follows, all from one sample in a study of T cells in Graves' hyperthyroidism and ophthalmopathy. TCRdb analysed the multiplex PCR reads with MiXCR anew, one entry per CDR3 protein. The sample carries about 420,000 distinct CDR3 sequences, around 14% recorded once. Sequences were obtained from blood. Receptors were obtained from a woman younger than 30 with Graves' hyperthyroidism. The CDR3 runs from the conserved cysteine through the conserved F or W. A D gene is named only where the DNA matches it firmly. Clone size is given for some rows only: seen once, a few or many times, or a class if the clone is expanded.

D	length	size	V	J	CDR3	DNA
TRBD1	16	many	TRBV6-1	TRBJ2-6	CASRRDRYSGANVLTF	TGTGCCAGCAGGAGGGACAGATACTCTGGGGCCAACGTCCTGACTTTC
TRBD2	15	many	TRBV20-1	TRBJ2-7	CSALGTSGRSYEQYF	TGCAGTGCCCTCGGGACTAGCGGGCGCTCCTACGAGCAGTACTTC
-	16	many	TRBV7-8	TRBJ2-2	CASSSGRWGRDGELFF	TGTGCCAGCAGCTCGGGAAGGTGGGGGCGCGACGGGGAGCTGTTTTTT
TRBD2	17	many	TRBV4-2	TRBJ2-3	CASSQDPRGGGTDTQYF	TGTGCCAGCAGCCAAGATCCGCGGGGGGGAGGGACAGATACGCAGTATTTT
-	14	many	TRBV20-1	TRBJ1-1	CSARGAPGNTEAFF	TGCAGTGCTAGGGGTGCCCCCGGGAACACTGAAGCTTTCTTT
TRBD1	14	many	TRBV20-1	TRBJ1-3	CSARDRASGNTIYF	TGCAGTGCTCGGGACAGGGCCTCTGGAAACACCATATATTTT
TRBD1	10	few	TRBV19	TRBJ1-1	CASYQGVAFF	TGTGCCAGTTATCAGGGGGTAGCTTTCTTT
-	15	few	TRBV4-1	TRBJ1-6	CASSQGHQDNSPLHF	TGCGCCAGCAGCCAAGGACACCAAGATAATTCACCCCTCCACTTT
-	15	many	TRBV5-1	TRBJ1-1	CASSLETPLNTEAFF	TGCGCCAGCAGCTTGGAGACACCCTTGAACACTGAAGCTTTCTTT
-	14	-	TRBV14	TRBJ2-1	CASSQITLGGEQFF	TGTGCCAGCAGCCAAATCACGCTCGGGGGTGAGCAGTTCTTC
TRBD2	16	many	TRBV10-3	TRBJ2-1	CAISERGAGGRYEQFF	TGTGCCATCAGTGAACGTGGAGCGGGGGGGAGGTATGAGCAGTTCTTC
-	13	many	TRBV2	TRBJ1-3	CASSGTAGNTIYF	TGTGCCAGCAGTGGGACAGCCGGAAACACCATATATTTT
-	14	-	TRBV24-1	TRBJ1-4	CATSDSTLNEKLFF	TGTGCCACCAGTGACAGTACCCTTAATGAAAAACTGTTTTTT
-	12	many	TRBV29-1	TRBJ2-7	CSVEGGRSEQYF	TGCAGCGTTGAAGGGGGACGGAGCGAGCAGTACTTC
TRBD1	17	few	TRBV7-6	TRBJ2-5	CASSLAFRDRNRETQYF	TGTGCCAGCAGCTTAGCTTTCCGGGACAGAAATAGGGAGACCCAGTACTTC
TRBD2	17	-	TRBV5-1	TRBJ2-2	CASSRYLAGDGTGELFF	TGCGCCAGCAGCAGATACCTAGCGGGAGATGGGACCGGGGAGCTGTTTTTT
TRBD2	15	few	TRBV7-3	TRBJ2-5	CASSPLAGTQETQYF	TGTGCCAGCAGCCCACTAGCGGGGACGCAAGAGACCCAGTACTTC
-	16	many	TRBV6-5	TRBJ2-4	CASSYAGRQGGDIQYF	TGTGCCAGCAGTTACGCCGGGAGACAGGGAGGGGACATTCAGTACTTC
-	14	many	TRBV12-3/TRBV12-4	TRBJ1-5	CASRYGVYNQPQHF	TGTGCCAGCAGATATGGGGTGTACAATCAGCCCCAGCATTTT
-	14	-	TRBV12-3/TRBV12-4	TRBJ2-4	CASSFGVAKNIQYF	TGTGCCAGCAGTTTTGGGGTCGCCAAAAACATTCAGTACTTC
TRBD1	15	few	TRBV6-1	TRBJ2-1	CASSEARGRLSEQFF	TGTGCCAGCAGTGAGGCCAGGGGGCGCTTGAGTGAGCAGTTCTTC
TRBD1	15	many	TRBV19	TRBJ1-2	CASYHAGTGSYGYTF	TGTGCCTCATACCATGCCGGGACAGGCTCCTATGGCTACACCTTC
TRBD2	15	few	TRBV19	TRBJ2-5	CASGPGWEGRETQYF	TGTGCCAGCGGTCCGGGATGGGAGGGCCGTGAGACCCAGTACTTC
-	14	-	TRBV5-1	TRBJ2-7	CASSSGQPPYEQYF	TGCGCCAGCAGCTCAGGACAGCCACCCTACGAGCAGTACTTC
-	12	many	TRBV20-1	TRBJ2-7	CSAEWRGYEQYF	TGCAGTGCCGAGTGGAGGGGCTACGAGCAGTACTTC
-	15	few	TRBV9	TRBJ1-2	CASSPDVGRSEGYTF	TGTGCCAGCAGCCCCGACGTCGGGCGGTCTGAGGGCTACACCTTC
-	15	few	TRBV7-8	TRBJ2-7	CASSLHRDTSYEQYF	TGTGCCAGCAGCCTCCACCGGGACACCTCCTACGAGCAGTACTTC
-	13	many	TRBV4-1	TRBJ1-5	CASRRAPGQPQHF	TGCGCCAGCAGGCGGGCTCCGGGTCAGCCCCAGCATTTT
TRBD1	14	many	TRBV7-9	TRBJ2-7	CASSPPGQIYEQYF	TGTGCCAGCAGCCCGCCGGGACAGATCTACGAGCAGTACTTC
-	15	-	TRBV9	TRBJ1-3	CASSVAPGAENTIYF	TGTGCCAGCAGCGTAGCCCCGGGGGCGGAAAACACCATATATTTT
-	13	many	TRBV4-2	TRBJ2-7	CASSQGDVYEQYF	TGTGCCAGCAGCCAGGGGGATGTTTACGAGCAGTACTTC
-	15	many	TRBV11-2	TRBJ2-5	CASSRGTQGGGTQYF	TGTGCCAGCAGCCGAGGAACCCAGGGGGGAGGGACCCAGTACTTC
TRBD1	15	many	TRBV2	TRBJ1-5	CASSALTGGYQPQHF	TGTGCCAGCAGTGCCCTGACAGGGGGCTATCAGCCCCAGCATTTT
TRBD1	14	-	TRBV13	TRBJ1-3	CASSFGTDGNTIYF	TGTGCCAGCAGCTTCGGGACAGATGGAAACACCATATATTTT
-	16	many	TRBV28	TRBJ1-6	CASSNPGTSTTSPLHF	TGTGCCAGCAGCAACCCCGGGACGTCGACCACGTCACCCCTCCACTTT
TRBD1	12	many	TRBV6-1	TRBJ1-2	CAIGTGIYGYTF	TGTGCCATCGGGACAGGGATCTATGGCTACACCTTC
TRBD1	18	-	TRBV15	TRBJ1-2	CATSRDRDRGLMDYGYTF	TGTGCCACCAGCAGAGACCGGGACAGGGGGCTCATGGACTATGGCTACACCTTC
TRBD2	14	many	TRBV7-9	TRBJ2-3	CASSHTSGGGTQYF	TGTGCCAGCAGCCATACTAGCGGGGGGGGAACGCAGTATTTT
TRBD2	16	many	TRBV2	TRBJ2-5	CASSEGRLADRETQYF	TGTGCCAGCAGTGAGGGTCGGCTAGCGGATCGAGAGACCCAGTACTTC
-	12	many	TRBV7-9	TRBJ1-2	CASSLPLKGYTF	TGTGCCAGCAGCTTACCCCTGAAGGGCTACACCTTC
TRBD2	19	few	TRBV4-1	TRBJ2-7	CASSPRLAGTTLKKDEQYF	TGCGCCAGCAGCCCCCGGTTGGCGGGGACTACCCTGAAGAAAGATGAGCAGTACTTC
-	13	-	TRBV7-9	TRBJ1-2	CASSPGLQDGYTF	TGTGCCAGCAGCCCGGGGCTTCAGGATGGCTACACCTTC
-	15	-	TRBV4-1	TRBJ2-5	CASSQEGGAAETQYF	TGCGCCAGCAGCCAAGAAGGAGGGGCGGCCGAGACCCAGTACTTC
-	14	-	TRBV29-1	TRBJ2-5	CSVDFPSLGETQYF	TGCAGCGTTGATTTCCCTAGTTTAGGGGAGACCCAGTACTTC
-	16	-	TRBV4-1	TRBJ1-3	CASSPSPRQDWDTIYF	TGCGCCAGCAGCCCCTCCCCGCGACAGGACTGGGACACCATATATTTT
TRBD1	19	-	TRBV20-1	TRBJ1-6	CSARDFPGTARSYNSPLHF	TGCAGTGCTAGAGATTTCCCAGGGACAGCCCGCTCCTATAATTCACCCCTCCACTTT
-	13	-	TRBV7-2	TRBJ2-1	CASSFAGVNEQFF	TGTGCCAGCAGTTTTGCAGGGGTCAATGAGCAGTTCTTC
-	12	-	TRBV25-1	TRBJ1-2	CASSHPVGGYTF	TGTGCCAGCAGTCACCCTGTAGGCGGCTACACCTTC
-	14	many	TRBV12-5	TRBJ2-7	CASGLGGAGGEQYF	TGTGCTAGTGGTTTGGGGGGAGCAGGCGGCGAGCAGTACTTC
TRBD1	17	many	TRBV7-3	TRBJ2-3	CASSLDRESLSTDTQYF	TGTGCCAGCAGCTTGGACAGGGAATCCCTTAGCACAGATACGCAGTATTTT
-	14	many	TRBV19	TRBJ2-7	CASTAQGGAYEQYF	TGTGCCAGTACCGCACAAGGAGGCGCCTACGAGCAGTACTTC
TRBD2	15	many	TRBV6-1	TRBJ2-7	CASSEVASGSYEQYF	TGTGCCAGCAGTGAAGTTGCTAGCGGGAGCTACGAGCAGTACTTC